The clone carrying this TCR beta chain has ten or more counts. TRAV- and TRBV-specific primers primed first-strand cDNA, covering alpha and beta chains. TCR amplification involved 20 PCR cycles with a constant-region primer and V-primer adapter. TCRdb independently ran MiXCR on the reads; one entry per CDR3 protein. The table shows 70,000 to 95,000 distinct CDR3 sequences, with about 18% occurring only once. The entry originates in a study of low-dose radiotherapy and immunotherapy resistance in tumors. Across the whole study: Cohort 2 received 1 Gy per fraction every two weeks, totaling 13 Gy over 26 weeks.

The ends lost 10 bases at V and 1 base at J; junction bases unmatched: 8. Germline assignment: CDR1 ENHRY and CDR2 SYGVKD. The length of the CDR3 is 14 residues. The time point here: before trial treatment. This TCR was sampled from a male donor with prostate cancer. The chain links TRBV10-3 to TRBJ1-1, with TRBD1 identical over 8 bases. Source: PBMCs, taken before treatment. This CDR3 reads CATGQGLGNTEAFF. The CDR3 DNA follows: TGTGCCACCGGACAGGGCCTAGGGAACACTGAAGCTTTCTTT.